This TCR beta chain was recovered during a study of T-cell memory formation after mild COVID-19. Study observations and caveats: Contracting clones from day 15 to 85 showed balanced CD4/CD8; later expanders favored CD4+.

Libraries for TCRalpha and TCRbeta carried sample barcodes and unique molecular identifiers via 5'RACE. TCRdb used MiXCR to reprocess the 5' RACE reads, holding one entry per CDR3 protein. The table shows some 340,000 distinct CDR3 sequences, with around 13% occurring only once. Concerning this clonotype itself: Its target is unknown.

The germline V and J ends were trimmed by 2 bases and 3 bases, with 7 bases remaining between them. The CDR3 length is 13 residues. Germline loops: CDR1 MDHEN, CDR2 SYDVKM. The origin of this receptor is a man younger than 35 who had mild COVID-19 (a few samples of this study predate the infection). Cell type and time point are not known. The rearrangement joins TRBV28 to TRBJ1-2; D call uncertain. The specimen was PBMCs or a T cell subset sorted from them (not recorded which). Here the CDR3 reads CASSLEGHYGYTF. The CDR3 coding sequence is TGTGCCAGCAGTTTAGAAGGGCACTATGGCTACACCTTC.